Listed here is a single T cell receptor beta chain. Antigen specificity is unknown. V trimming: 3 bases; J trimming: 3 bases; junction bases outside the gene matches: 5. The germline CDR1 and CDR2 sequences are MGHRA and YSYEKL. CDR3 length: 14 residues. The sample belongs to a study of response to subunit inactivated influenza vaccine. TCRdb redid the calling of the RT-PCR reads with MiXCR, one entry per CDR3 protein. The table records almost 250,000 distinct CDR3 sequences, over 9% of them present only once. Study-wide results and caveats: There was a suggestion from the authors that each seasonal influenza vaccination recruits few new T cells.

The chain combines TRBV4-1 with TRBJ2-7; 7 bases align to TRBD1. This receptor was obtained from a man aged 45-60 years who received an inactivated influenza vaccine. Sequenced material: non-naive T cells sorted from PBMCs, taken 14 days before vaccination. This chain's CDR3 is CASSQATGNYEQYF. The CDR3 DNA follows: TGCGCCAGCAGCCAGGCGACAGGGAACTACGAGCAGTACTTC.